The source of this T cell receptor (beta chain) is a study of shared clonotypes between healthy human individuals. Study-level information: CD4 naive and CD4 memory each took three plates per donor, while CD8 naive took two and CD8 memory one. Study conclusions and caveats: Naive subsets typically showed greater estimated richness than memory subsets.

Division of CD4+ cells produced a CD45RA+ naive subset and a CD45RA-negative memory subset. This table comes from immunoSEQ multiplex PCR, and its TCRdb copy is limited to in-frame clones, with some not included. The sample records approximately 2,300,000 clones, 92% being singletons. With regard to this clone: Its specificity is unknown.

The CDR3 covers 13 residues. Between the trimmed V and J ends, which lost 4 bases and 7 bases, there was a span of 13 bases. Germline V lookup: CDR1 LNHNV, CDR2 YYDKDF (reference sequence). The source material was naive CD4+ T cells from PBMCs. This sample's subset: CD45RA+ positively selected. V usage is TRBV15 and J usage is TRBJ2-5; possibly TRBD1 for D (5 bases). This clonotype was obtained from a young man in good health. Some clones in this sample may be carry-over from other donors' samples. CDR3 DNA: TGTGCCACCAGCACGGACACGTTGCCGACCCAGTACTTC. This gives the protein CATSTDTLPTQYF.